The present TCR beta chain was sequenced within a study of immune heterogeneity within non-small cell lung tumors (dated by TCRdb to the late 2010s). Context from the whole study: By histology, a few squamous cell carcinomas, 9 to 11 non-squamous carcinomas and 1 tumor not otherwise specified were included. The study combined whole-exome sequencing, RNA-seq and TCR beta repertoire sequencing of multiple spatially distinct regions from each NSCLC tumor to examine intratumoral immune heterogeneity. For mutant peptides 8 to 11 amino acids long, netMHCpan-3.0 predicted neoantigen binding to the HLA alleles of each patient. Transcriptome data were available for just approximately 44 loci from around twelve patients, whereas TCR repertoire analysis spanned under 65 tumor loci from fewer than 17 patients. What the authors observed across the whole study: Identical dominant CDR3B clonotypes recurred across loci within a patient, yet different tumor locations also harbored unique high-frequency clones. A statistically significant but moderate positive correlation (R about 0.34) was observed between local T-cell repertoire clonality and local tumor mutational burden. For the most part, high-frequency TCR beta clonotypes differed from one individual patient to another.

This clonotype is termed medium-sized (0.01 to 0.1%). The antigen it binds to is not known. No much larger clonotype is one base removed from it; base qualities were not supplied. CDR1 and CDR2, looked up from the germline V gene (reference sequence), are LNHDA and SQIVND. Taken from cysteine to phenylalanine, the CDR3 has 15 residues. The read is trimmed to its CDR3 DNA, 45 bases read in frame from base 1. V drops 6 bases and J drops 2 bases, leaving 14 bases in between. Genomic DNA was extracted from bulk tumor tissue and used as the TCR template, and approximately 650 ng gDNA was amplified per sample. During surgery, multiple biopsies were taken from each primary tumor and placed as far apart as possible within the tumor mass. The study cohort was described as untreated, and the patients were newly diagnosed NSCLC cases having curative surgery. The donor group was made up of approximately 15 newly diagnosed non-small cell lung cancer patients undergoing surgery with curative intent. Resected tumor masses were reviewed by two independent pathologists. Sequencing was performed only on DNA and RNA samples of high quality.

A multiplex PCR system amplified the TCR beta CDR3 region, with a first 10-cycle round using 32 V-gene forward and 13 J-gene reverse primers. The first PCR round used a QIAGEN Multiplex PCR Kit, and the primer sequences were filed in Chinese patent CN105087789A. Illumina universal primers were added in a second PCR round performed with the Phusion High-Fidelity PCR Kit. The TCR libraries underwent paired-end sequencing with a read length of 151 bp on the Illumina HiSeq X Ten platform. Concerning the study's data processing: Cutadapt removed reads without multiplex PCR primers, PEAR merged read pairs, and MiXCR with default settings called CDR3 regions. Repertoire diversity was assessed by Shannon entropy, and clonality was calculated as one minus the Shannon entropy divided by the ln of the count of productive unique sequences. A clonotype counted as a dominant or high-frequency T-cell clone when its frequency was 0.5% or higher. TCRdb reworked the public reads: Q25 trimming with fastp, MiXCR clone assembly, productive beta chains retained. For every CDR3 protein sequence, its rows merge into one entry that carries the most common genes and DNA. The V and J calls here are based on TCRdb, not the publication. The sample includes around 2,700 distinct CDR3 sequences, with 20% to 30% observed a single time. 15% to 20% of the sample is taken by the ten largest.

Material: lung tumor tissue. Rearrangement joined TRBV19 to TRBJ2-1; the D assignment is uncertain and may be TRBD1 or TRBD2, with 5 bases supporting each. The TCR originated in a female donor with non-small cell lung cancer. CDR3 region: CASRPGADPYNEQFF. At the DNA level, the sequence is TGTGCCAGTAGGCCCGGGGCGGACCCCTACAATGAGCAGTTCTTC. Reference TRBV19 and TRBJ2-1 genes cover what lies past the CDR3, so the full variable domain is DGGITQSPKYLFRKEGQNVTLSCEQNLNHDAMYWYRQDPGQGLRLIYYSQIVNDFQKGDIAEGYSVSREKKESFPLTVTSAQKNPTAFYLCASRPGADPYNEQFFGPGTRLTVL.